Following are 5 T cell receptor beta chains from one sample sequenced in a study of T-cell reconstitution after alpha-beta-depleted transplantation in children. A TCRbeta library incorporating unique molecular identifiers was prepared. Using its own MiXCR run on the PCR reads, TCRdb lists one record per CDR3 protein. The data hold fewer than 400,000 distinct CDR3 sequences, with roughly 21% observed a single time. The sequences come from PBMCs from the stem cell graft donor, collected from the stem cell graft. All receptors derive from a human donor who donated a stem cell graft to a child with acute myeloid leukemia.

This clonotype was picked up a small number of times. This chain uses TRBV20-1 with TRBJ2-3; possible D gene TRBD2, 6 bases. This CDR3 is 14 amino acids long. Germline V gene sequence: CDR1 DFQATT, CDR2 SNEGSKA (reference sequence). V gave up 1 base and J gave up 0 bases, with 8 bases separating them. CDR3: CSARVGTSTDTQYF. Written as DNA, the CDR3 is TGCAGTGCTAGAGTTGGGACTAGCACAGATACGCAGTATTTT.

The rearrangement links TRBV28 to TRBJ2-7; 9 bases fit TRBD1. Germline V CDR1 and CDR2: MDHEN, SYDVKM. The CDR3 length is 14 residues. J was trimmed by 7 bases and V by 10 bases; bases with no gene match: 14. CDR3 region: CATYLRDREGEQYF. The CDR3, as DNA: TGTGCCACCTACCTCCGGGACAGGGAGGGAGAGCAGTACTTC.

The table lists this clonotype with a few counts. The chain recombines TRBV2 with TRBJ2-7; 7 bases are shared with TRBD2. The CDR3 covers 12 residues. CDR1 and CDR2 from the germline V gene are SNHLY and FYNNEI. Unmatched junction bases numbered 4, after V lost 8 bases and J lost 3 bases. CDR3 loop: CASQAGLYEQYF. The CDR3 DNA is TGTGCCAGCCAAGCGGGACTCTACGAGCAGTACTTC.

This clonotype was seen many times. The CDR3 DNA reads as TGTGCCAGCAGTTTGGGTTGGGGTTATGGCTACACCTTC. This codes for CASSLGWGYGYTF. The gene calls are TRBV28 and TRBJ1-2; D is unresolved. The CDR3 length is 13 residues. Per the germline V gene, CDR1 is MDHEN and CDR2 is SYDVKM. V gave up 3 bases and J gave up 5 bases, with 10 bases separating them.

The gene calls are TRBV20-1 and TRBJ2-2; unclear D gene. The V and J ends lost 3 bases and 3 bases respectively, with 11 bases between them. CDR3 length equals 14 residues. The germline V gene encodes CDR1 DFQATT and CDR2 SNEGSKA (reference sequence). The CDR3, as DNA: TGCAGTGCTAGGTCCCTTGGCCACACCGGGGAGCTGTTTTTT. It codes for CSARSLGHTGELFF.